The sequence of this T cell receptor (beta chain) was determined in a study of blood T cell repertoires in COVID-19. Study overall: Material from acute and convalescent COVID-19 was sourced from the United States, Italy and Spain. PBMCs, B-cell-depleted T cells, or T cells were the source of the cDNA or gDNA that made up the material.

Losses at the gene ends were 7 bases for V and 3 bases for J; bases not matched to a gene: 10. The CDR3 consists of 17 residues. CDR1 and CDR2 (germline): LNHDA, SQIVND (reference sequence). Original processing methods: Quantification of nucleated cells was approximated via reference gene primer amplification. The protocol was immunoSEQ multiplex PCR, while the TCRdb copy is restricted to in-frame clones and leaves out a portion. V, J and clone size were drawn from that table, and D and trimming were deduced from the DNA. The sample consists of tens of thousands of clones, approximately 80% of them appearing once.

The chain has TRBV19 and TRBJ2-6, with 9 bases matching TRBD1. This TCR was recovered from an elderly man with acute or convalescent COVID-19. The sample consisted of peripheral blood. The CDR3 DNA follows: TGTGCCAGTACCCCGTGGACAGGGGAGGATGGGGCCAACGTCCTGACTTTC. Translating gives CASTPWTGEDGANVLTF. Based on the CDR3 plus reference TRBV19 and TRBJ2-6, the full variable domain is DGGITQSPKYLFRKEGQNVTLSCEQNLNHDAMYWYRQDPGQGLRLIYYSQIVNDFQKGDIAEGYSVSREKKESFPLTVTSAQKNPTAFYLCASTPWTGEDGANVLTFGAGSRLTVL.